The source of this TCR beta chain is a study of CD8 T cells in ankylosing spondylitis. Study-level results: There was a TCR beta motif, made of several highly homologous variants, that appeared characteristic of ankylosing spondylitis blood.

Quantitative 5'-RACE with molecular barcodes was used to make the TCR beta libraries. TCRdb passed the 5' RACE reads through MiXCR, listing each CDR3 protein once. The table records about 700,000 distinct CDR3 sequences, 19% of them present only once. This clonotype was found a few times. Its antigen is unidentified. This receptor was obtained from a male donor with ankylosing spondylitis. Input material: blood, either unsorted or a sorted T cell fraction (not recorded which).

CDR3 DNA: TGCAGCGTTGCAGCGCAGGGGGCAGGGGAGCAGTACTTC. Translating it yields CSVAAQGAGEQYF. This chain uses TRBV29-1 with TRBJ2-7; 8 nucleotides align to TRBD1. The CDR3 runs to 13 residues. CDR1 and CDR2 from the germline V gene are SQVTM and ANQGSEA. Losses at the gene ends were 4 bases for V and 7 bases for J; bases not matched to a gene: 9.